The rows below give T cell receptor beta chains drawn from one sample of a study of beta chain features in type 1 diabetes. Some clones are missing from TCRdb's copy, which holds only in-frame ones; the method was immunoSEQ multiplex PCR. The table has around 710,000 clones, around 12% seen once. The sequenced sample was naive CD4+ T cells from blood. The source of these receptors is a man aged 25-45 years with type 1 diabetes. The CDR3 runs from the conserved cysteine through the conserved F or W. D genes are given only for firm matches. Where a row states a size, it is once, few, many or the class of an expanded clone; other rows omit it.

.,TRBJ1-3,15,TRBV7-2,.,CASSLARTVGNTIYF,TGTGCCAGCAGCTTAGCGCGGACAGTCGGAAACACCATATATTTT
.,TRBJ1-2,14,TRBV6-5,few,CASSRFGINYGYTF,TGTGCCAGCAGTCGATTCGGGATTAACTATGGCTACACCTTC
.,TRBJ1-5,13,TRBV30,few,CACSQGSNQPQHF,TGTGCCTGCTCCCAGGGGTCCAATCAGCCCCAGCATTTT
TRBD1,TRBJ1-1,13,TRBV27,few,CASRRQGMSEAFF,TGTGCCAGCAGGCGACAGGGGATGTCTGAAGCTTTCTTT
.,TRBJ1-2,13,TRBV30,.,CAWSVQDGYGYTF,TGTGCCTGGAGTGTACAGGACGGCTATGGCTACACCTTC
.,TRBJ1-6,13,TRBV9,.,CASSRDQRSPLHF,TGTGCCAGCAGCAGAGATCAGCGGTCACCCCTCCACTTT
.,TRBJ2-6,19,TRBV4-3,.,CASSQDRRGGLSGANVLTF,TGCGCCAGCAGCCAAGATCGAAGGGGGGGCCTCTCTGGGGCCAACGTCCTGACTTTC
.,TRBJ2-1,13,TRBV19,few,CATWDGSYNEQFF,TGTGCCACCTGGGATGGATCCTACAATGAGCAGTTCTTC
TRBD1,TRBJ1-5,14,TRBV28,.,CASSFRQGVESQHF,TGTGCCAGCAGTTTTCGACAGGGGGTGGAGTCCCAGCATTTT
.,TRBJ1-2,13,TRBV25-1,.,CASSERRNYGYTF,TGTGCCAGCAGTGAAAGGAGGAACTATGGCTACACCTTC
.,TRBJ2-7,12,TRBV5-1,few,CASSFGPYEQYF,TGCGCCAGCAGCTTCGGACCCTACGAGCAGTACTTC
.,TRBJ2-3,15,TRBV11-2,.,CASSLVYSTADTQYF,TGTGCCAGCAGCTTAGTTTACTCCACGGCAGATACGCAGTATTTT
TRBD2,TRBJ2-3,19,TRBV30,few,CAWSSPGLAGLSTTDTQYF,TGTGCCTGGAGTTCTCCGGGACTAGCGGGGCTATCCACCACAGATACGCAGTATTTT
.,TRBJ2-2,14,TRBV9,.,CASSVAQNTGELFF,TGTGCCAGCAGCGTAGCACAGAACACCGGGGAGCTGTTTTTT
TRBD1,TRBJ1-1,20,TRBV4-3,.,CASSQDFGQGALGGRTEAFF,TGCGCCAGCAGCCAAGATTTTGGACAGGGGGCCCTCGGGGGACGCACTGAAGCTTTCTTT
.,TRBJ2-1,15,TRBV11-2,many,CASSSHRDSYNEQFF,TGTGCCAGCAGTTCTCACAGGGACTCCTACAATGAGCAGTTCTTC